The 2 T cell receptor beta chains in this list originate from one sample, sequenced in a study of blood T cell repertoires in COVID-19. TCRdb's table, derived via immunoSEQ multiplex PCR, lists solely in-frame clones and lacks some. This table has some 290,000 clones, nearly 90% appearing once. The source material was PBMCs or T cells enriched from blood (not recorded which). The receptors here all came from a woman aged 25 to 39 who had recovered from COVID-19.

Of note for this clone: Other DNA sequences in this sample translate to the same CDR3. This CDR3 is CASSGLAGGEQFF. In nucleotides, the CDR3 is TGTGCCAGTAGTGGACTAGCGGGTGGTGAGCAGTTCTTC. V usage is TRBV19 and J usage is TRBJ2-1; TRBD2 matches at 11 bases. CDR3 size: 13 residues. The V and J ends lost 5 bases and 9 bases, in that order; junction bases with no gene match: 3. Germline V gives CDR1 LNHDA, CDR2 SQIVND (reference sequence).

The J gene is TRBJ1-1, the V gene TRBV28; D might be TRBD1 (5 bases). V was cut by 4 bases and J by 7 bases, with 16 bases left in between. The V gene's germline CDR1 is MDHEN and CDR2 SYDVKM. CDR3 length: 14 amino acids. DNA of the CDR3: TGTGCCAGCAGTTCCATGGGGGGTACGGATGAAGCTTTCTTT. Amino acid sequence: CASSSMGGTDEAFF.